The 4 T cell receptor beta chains given below trace back to one sample, sequenced in a study of T and B cells in COVID-19 patients. From blood, 250-500 ng of genomic DNA served as TRB template. BIOMED2 TRB-A/B primer pools were used in multiplex TRB PCR. TCRdb ran MiXCR on the multiplex PCR reads and lists one entry per CDR3 protein. The profile shows approximately 13,000 distinct CDR3 sequences, roughly 26% of them singletons. Material for sequencing was blood. These receptor sequences come from a human donor who had recovered from COVID-19.

In this sample, this clonotype turned up a few times. This sequence joins TRBV24-1 and TRBJ2-1; a weak D match, TRBD2 (6 bases). V gave up 4 bases and J gave up 8 bases, with 20 bases separating them. Germline CDR1 KGHDR, CDR2 SFDVKD. The CDR3 runs 16 residues. CDR3 in DNA: TGTGCCACCAGTGACTCCCGACTAGTTTTAGGCGATGAGCAGTTCTTC. It is translated as CATSDSRLVLGDEQFF.

By share of the sample, this clonotype is medium-sized. The V gene is TRBV30, the J gene TRBJ1-6, with 9 bases fitting TRBD1. In germline, CDR1 is GTSNPN, CDR2 SVGIG (reference sequence). The CDR3 extends over 18 amino acids. Trimming removed 2 bases from V and 0 bases from J; junction bases left unmatched: 8. CDR3 protein: CAWSFPGQGISYNSPLHF. The DNA of the CDR3 is TGTGCCTGGAGTTTTCCGGGACAGGGTATCTCCTATAATTCACCCCTCCACTTT.

This rearrangement joins TRBV7-2 to TRBJ1-5; 10 nucleotides line up with TRBD1. V shed 5 bases, J shed 3 bases, and the junction held 4 bases outside the gene matches. CDR3 length: 15 residues. Looked up from germline, CDR1 is SGHTA and CDR2 is FQGNSA. The CDR3 coding sequence is TGTGCCAGCAGCGCGGGACAGGGGAACAATCAGCCCCAGCATTTT. Amino acids: CASSAGQGNNQPQHF.

This clonotype was counted many times. The chain employs TRBV30 and TRBJ2-3, with D possibly being TRBD2 (6 bases). Germline V gene sequence: CDR1 GTSNPN, CDR2 SVGIG (reference sequence). The V gene lost 3 bases and the J gene lost 1 base, with 11 bases spanning the gap. The CDR3 runs to 14 residues. Written as DNA, the CDR3 is TGTGCCTGGAGAGCGGGCAGGGGCACAGATACGCAGTATTTT. This encodes CAWRAGRGTDTQYF.